Listed below are T cell receptor beta chains from one sample, sequenced in a study of PD-1 blockade in classical Hodgkin lymphoma. Generated by immunoSEQ multiplex PCR, the TCRdb table keeps only in-frame clones and is missing some. The data contain approximately 160,000 clones, around four fifths of them singletons. The sequences come from peripheral blood mononuclear cells (PBMCs), collected before the second cycle of nivolumab. Receptors originate from a human donor with classical Hodgkin lymphoma. Each CDR3 is given with its conserved first and last residue. A D gene is named only where the DNA matches it firmly. Clone size is not always given. Where it is, it says once, few, many or a class for expanded clones.

J gene,D gene,V gene,clone size,CDR3 protein,CDR3 DNA
TRBJ2-7,-,TRBV7-9,-,CASSPGDASGYEQYF,TGTGCCAGCAGCCCGGGGGACGCCTCAGGGTACGAGCAGTACTTC
TRBJ2-7,-,TRBV7-2,-,CASSPQASGEQYF,TGTGCCAGCAGCCCCCAAGCCTCGGGAGAGCAGTACTTC
TRBJ1-5,-,TRBV19,-,CASSIDHSNQPQHF,TGTGCCAGTAGTATAGATCATAGCAATCAGCCCCAGCATTTT
TRBJ2-3,-,TRBV9,-,CASSVGGVRRSTDTQYF,TGTGCCAGCAGCGTAGGGGGAGTCCGAAGAAGCACAGATACGCAGTATTTT
TRBJ2-3,TRBD2,TRBV4-2,once,CASSQDRLWAPGLEDTQYF,TGTGCCAGCAGCCAAGATAGACTTTGGGCACCGGGACTAGAAGATACGCAGTATTTT
TRBJ1-3,TRBD1,TRBV27,-,CASMSGTVGNTIYF,TGTGCCAGCATGTCCGGGACAGTCGGAAACACCATATATTTT
TRBJ2-5,TRBD2,TRBV7-2,once,CASSNALAGVETQYF,TGTGCCAGCAGCAACGCACTAGCGGGAGTGGAGACCCAGTACTTC
TRBJ2-7,TRBD2,TRBV6-6,-,CASTTSGLREQYF,TGTGCCAGCACGACTAGCGGTTTGAGGGAGCAGTACTTC
TRBJ1-2,-,TRBV5-1,-,CASSVGQTLYYGYTF,TGCGCCAGCAGCGTCGGACAGACCTTGTACTATGGCTACACCTTC
TRBJ2-1,TRBD2,TRBV27,-,CASSHRLYPASGEYNEQFF,TGTGCCAGCAGTCACAGACTCTACCCGGCTAGCGGGGAGTACAATGAGCAGTTCTTC
TRBJ1-1,TRBD1,TRBV10-3,once,CAIRTGGNTEAFF,TGTGCCATCAGGACAGGGGGGAACACTGAAGCTTTCTTT
TRBJ1-2,TRBD1,TRBV6-4,-,CASRQQGAMGYGYTF,TGTGCCAGCCGTCAACAGGGGGCCATGGGCTATGGCTACACCTTC
TRBJ2-1,-,TRBV7-2,few,CASSLPSGLPNEQFF,TGTGCCAGCAGCTTACCCTCGGGACTGCCCAATGAGCAGTTCTTC
TRBJ1-2,-,TRBV5-1,-,CASSSGAPLIYGYTF,TGCGCCAGCAGCTCAGGGGCCCCCTTAATCTATGGCTACACCTTC
TRBJ2-7,TRBD2,TRBV7-2,-,CASSYPTSGSYEQYF,TGTGCCAGCAGCTACCCGACTAGCGGGAGCTACGAGCAGTACTTC
TRBJ1-1,-,TRBV5-6,once,CASSPLGLNVNTEAFF,TGTGCCAGCAGCCCCCTTGGATTAAACGTAAACACTGAAGCTTTCTTT
TRBJ2-3,TRBD1,TRBV7-3,-,CASSPGTGEADTQYF,TGTGCCAGCAGCCCCGGGACAGGGGAGGCAGATACGCAGTATTTT
TRBJ2-1,-,TRBV11-3,-,CASSLWINEQFF,TGTGCCAGCAGCCTCTGGATTAATGAGCAGTTCTTC
TRBJ1-2,-,TRBV6-5,-,CASSFRRNYGYTF,TGTGCCAGCAGTTTTAGACGGAACTATGGCTACACCTTC
TRBJ2-1,TRBD2,TRBV15,-,CATSPAGGPNEQFF,TGTGCCACCAGCCCAGCGGGAGGGCCCAATGAGCAGTTCTTC
TRBJ1-4,-,TRBV10-3,-,CAISESQQVPATNEKLFF,TGTGCCATCAGTGAGTCTCAACAGGTACCCGCAACTAATGAAAAACTGTTTTTT
TRBJ1-5,-,TRBV2,few,CASSVQYSNQPQHF,TGTGCCAGCAGTGTTCAGTATAGCAATCAGCCCCAGCATTTT
TRBJ1-5,-,TRBV5-4,-,CASSQDWGFDQPQHF,TGCGCCAGCAGCCAAGATTGGGGATTTGATCAGCCCCAGCATTTT
TRBJ2-1,-,TRBV27,-,CASSSLGGHYEQFF,TGTGCCAGCAGTTCCCTTGGGGGCCACTATGAGCAGTTCTTC
TRBJ1-4,-,TRBV19,-,CASSPPGAGSEKLFF,TGTGCCAGTAGTCCCCCGGGGGCTGGTAGTGAAAAACTGTTTTTT
TRBJ2-7,-,TRBV11-1,-,CASSLWRAVGEQYF,TGTGCCAGCAGCCTATGGAGGGCCGTCGGGGAGCAGTACTTC